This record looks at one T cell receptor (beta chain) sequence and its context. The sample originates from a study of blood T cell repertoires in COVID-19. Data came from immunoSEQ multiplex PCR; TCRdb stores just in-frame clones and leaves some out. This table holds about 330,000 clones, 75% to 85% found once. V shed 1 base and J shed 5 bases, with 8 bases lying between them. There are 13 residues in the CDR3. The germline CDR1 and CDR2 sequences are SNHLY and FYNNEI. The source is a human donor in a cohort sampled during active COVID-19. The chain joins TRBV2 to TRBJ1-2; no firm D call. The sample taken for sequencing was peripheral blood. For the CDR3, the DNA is TGTGCCAGCAGTGAAGGAACCCGGTATGGCTACACCTTC. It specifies CASSEGTRYGYTF.